This passage covers 24 T cell receptor beta chains from one sample sequenced in a study of tumor and adjacent non-tumor tissue in lung cancer. A modified ARM-PCR protocol with three rounds of nested PCR amplified TCRbeta. TCRdb re-analysed the multiplex PCR reads in MiXCR, keeping a single row per CDR3 protein. The sample has 200,000 to 250,000 distinct CDR3 sequences; about 71% are singletons. This sample's RNA came from whole unsorted tissue. What was sequenced was lung tumor tissue. The receptors come from a man in his 60s with non-small cell lung cancer.

This clonotype was observed a few times. The chain links TRBV6-1 to TRBJ1-1, with D maybe TRBD1 (5 bases). Germline-derived CDR1 and CDR2 are MNHNS and SASEGT. Trimming left V 11 bases short and J 3 bases short, with 19 bases between. The CDR3 runs to 14 residues. The CDR3 loop is CAGQEGIGDTEAFF. The CDR3 DNA reads TGTGCCGGCCAAGAGGGGATCGGAGACACTGAAGCTTTCTTT.

As to this clonotype: Compared with germline, one end of the junction differs, possibly owing to a read error. This chain connects TRBV11-3 to TRBJ2-6; D gene unclear. CDR3 size: 16 residues. Germline V gene lookup returns CDR1 SGHNT and CDR2 YENEEA. The CDR3 region is CVSSAQNESGANVLTF. The CDR3 nucleotides read TGTGTCAGCAGCGCCCAGAACGAGTCTGGGGCCAACGTCCTGACTTTC. Complete variable domain (other parts from reference TRBV11-3 and TRBJ2-6): EAGVVQSPRYKIIEKKQPVAFWCNPISGHNTLYWYLQNLGQGPELLIRYENEEAVDDSQLPKDRFSAERLKGVDSTLKIQPAELGDSAVYLCVSSAQNESGANVLTFGAGSRLTVL.

V is TRBV20-1 and J is TRBJ2-5, with D perhaps TRBD1 or TRBD2 (5 bases each). The CDR3 is 14 residues long. Looked up from germline, CDR1 is DFQATT and CDR2 is SNEGSKA (reference sequence). V lost 7 bases and J 0 bases, leaving 15 bases between the germline ends. The CDR3: CSVGVGGHQETQYF. CDR3 coding DNA: TGCAGTGTTGGGGTTGGGGGACACCAAGAGACCCAGTACTTC.

With regard to this clonotype: The junction departs from the called germline gene at one end, perhaps through a read error. The rearrangement uses TRBV24-1 and TRBJ2-2, with D maybe TRBD2 (6 bases). The CDR3 length is 16 residues. Germline CDR1 KGHDR, CDR2 SFDVKD. CDR3 loop: CATSDAGTPIAGELFF. The CDR3 region has the DNA TGTGCCACCAGTGACGCCGGGACTCCCATCGCCGGGGAGTTGTTTTTT.

In the case of this clonotype: The conserved phenylalanine or tryptophan normally closing the CDR3 is absent here, so this likely arose from a read error. The limits of the CDR3 on the DNA are not certain, so only TCRdb's listed CDR3 is given. V is TRBV4-2 and J is TRBJ2-1; the table names TRBD2, a call not compared with the DNA. The CDR3 spans 12 amino acids, including both terminal residues. Germline V gene lookup returns CDR1 LGHNA and CDR2 YNFKEQ. This CDR3 is CASIQAGTSRFL.

Details on this clonotype: A read error may explain this, as a much larger clone is one base away. The V gene is TRBV20-1, the J gene TRBJ2-1, with 9 bases lining up with TRBD2. Germline V gene sequence: CDR1 DFQATT, CDR2 SNEGSKA (reference sequence). The V segment lost 7 bases and the J segment 0 bases; nucleotides outside the gene matches: 13. The CDR3 consists of 17 residues. This CDR3 is CSVRWLAGTPSYNEQFF. The CDR3 DNA is TGCAGTGTTAGGTGGCTAGCGGGAACCCCCTCCTACAATGAGCAGTTCTTC.

The chain is built from TRBV6-6 and TRBJ2-2; TRBD1 matches at 9 bases. With 6 bases clipped from V and 8 bases from J, the junction kept 10 bases outside the gene matches. Germline-derived CDR1 and CDR2 are MNHNY and SVGAGI (reference sequence). CDR3 size: 15 residues. This CDR3 reads CASSLTGQGIGELFF. CDR3 coding DNA: TGTGCCAGCAGCTTAACGGGACAGGGCATAGGGGAGCTGTTTTTT.

Comments on this clonotype: The junction departs from the called germline gene at one end, perhaps through a read error. The J gene is TRBJ1-5, the V gene TRBV12-3 or TRBV12-4, with D possibly being TRBD1 (5 bases). The CDR3 covers 14 residues. Written as DNA, the CDR3 is TGTACCAGCAGCGCCGGGACGCACAATCAGCCCCAGCATTTT. Its protein is CTSSAGTHNQPQHF.

This chain links TRBV5-4 with TRBJ2-1; TRBD2 matches at 8 bases. The V segment lost 7 bases and the J segment 6 bases; nucleotides outside the gene matches: 12. CDR1 is SGHNT and CDR2 is YYREEE in the germline V gene (reference sequence). This CDR3 comprises 15 residues. For the CDR3, the DNA is TGTGCCAGCCGCCTTGACGCGGGAGGTGTCAATGAGCAGTTCTTC. This gives the protein CASRLDAGGVNEQFF.

In regard to this clonotype: A much larger clone differs by one base, so this may be a read error. The chain is built from TRBV20-1 and TRBJ1-2; 7 positions match TRBD1. The CDR3 loop spans 15 amino acids. V was pared by 7 bases and J by 2 bases, with 13 bases of the junction left unmatched. Germline V lookup: CDR1 DFQATT, CDR2 SNEGSKA (reference sequence). The CDR3 loop is CSVPSRGSINYGYTF. The CDR3 DNA follows: TGCAGTGTTCCCTCCAGGGGGTCTATCAACTATGGCTACACCTTC.

This clonotype was recorded many times. J is TRBJ2-1 and V is TRBV12-3 or TRBV12-4; 11 nucleotides match TRBD2. V shed 1 base, J shed 9 bases, and the junction held 5 bases outside the gene matches. This CDR3 is 15 amino acids long. Written as DNA, the CDR3 is TGTGCCAGCAGTTTAGTTAGCGGGGGGGCTGCTGAGCAGTTCTTC. Protein product: CASSLVSGGAAEQFF.

This rearrangement joins TRBV6-5 to TRBJ2-7; perhaps D is TRBD1 or TRBD2 (5 bases each). The V end lost 8 bases, the J end lost 4 bases, and 21 bases lay between the germline ends. The CDR3 runs 15 residues. Per the germline V gene, CDR1 is MNHEY and CDR2 is SVGAGI. CDR3: CASVNGGITRYEQYF. CDR3 DNA: TGTGCCAGCGTCAATGGGGGAATCACTCGGTACGAGCAGTACTTC.

About this clonotype: The germline gene is not matched at one end of the junction; a read error may be the cause. V gene TRBV4-1 combines with J gene TRBJ1-3; tentative D call: TRBD1 (5 bases). There are 14 residues in the CDR3. Germline assignment: CDR1 MGHRA and CDR2 YSYEKL. The CDR3 loop reads CVSSQEGAGNTIYF. In nucleotides, the CDR3 is TGCGTCAGCAGCCAAGAAGGGGCCGGAAACACCATATATTTT.

The V and J genes are TRBV5-6 and TRBJ1-1, with TRBD1 matching 8 bases. The CDR3 has 15 amino acids. Trimming took 8 bases from V and 2 from J; bases not matched to a gene: 11. Germline V CDR1 and CDR2: SGHDT, YYEEEE. The CDR3 is CASSDRGKGNTEAFF. The CDR3, as DNA: TGTGCCAGTAGCGACAGGGGAAAAGGAAACACTGAAGCTTTCTTT.

This clonotype appeared a single time. A much larger clone lies a single base off, so this may be a read error. This chain uses TRBV6-5 with TRBJ2-7, with D perhaps matching TRBD2 (7 bases). The CDR3 loop spans 15 amino acids. Trimming shortened V by 8 bases and J by 3 bases, and 20 bases separated the two germline ends. Germline values: CDR1 MNHEY, CDR2 SVGAGI. CDR3: CASCPMWGGRYEQYF. DNA of the CDR3: TGTGCCAGCTGTCCTATGTGGGGGGGCCGCTACGAGCAGTACTTC.

As concerns this clonotype: A much larger clone sits a single nucleotide away, making a read error possible. The V gene is TRBV5-6, the J gene TRBJ2-1; weak D call: TRBD1 (6 bases). V gave up 1 base and J gave up 7 bases, with 12 bases separating them. CDR1 and CDR2 from the germline V gene are SGHDT and YYEEEE. The CDR3 length is 14 residues. As DNA, the CDR3 is TGTGCCAGCAGCTTGACCGGGACATCGAATGAGCAGTTCTTC. Amino acid sequence: CASSLTGTSNEQFF.

On this clonotype itself: A read error is likely, as this CDR3 ends without the conserved phenylalanine or tryptophan. The V call is TRBV20-1, the J call TRBJ1-2; D is undetermined. Germline V gene lookup returns CDR1 DFQATT and CDR2 SNEGSKA (reference sequence). The V and J ends lost 6 bases and 2 bases respectively, with 13 bases between them. CDR3 length equals 13 residues. The CDR3 bases are TGCAGTGCGGTGAAAGGGAGAAACTATGGCTACACCTCT. Translated, it gives CSAVKGRNYGYTS.

The rearrangement uses TRBV6-1 and TRBJ2-1, with 7 bases aligning to TRBD2. The CDR3 spans 15 residues. V lost 8 bases, J lost 5 bases, and 12 bases stayed unmatched. Germline V gene sequence: CDR1 MNHNS, CDR2 SASEGT. CDR3 nucleotides: TGTGCCAGCGCCTGGACTAGTGGGAGGAACAATGAGCAGTTCTTC. It translates to CASAWTSGRNNEQFF.

In regard to this clonotype: This is likely a read error, given that the CDR3 carries no conserved phenylalanine or tryptophan at its end. It is unclear where the CDR3 begins or ends on the DNA, so no DNA is shown, and the CDR3 is as TCRdb lists it. The chain carries TRBV6-6 and TRBJ2-5; TRBD1 reflects the table's D call only, with no check against the DNA. CDR1 and CDR2 (germline): MNHNY, SVGAGI (reference sequence). The CDR3 contains 15 residues when both ends are counted. The chain's CDR3 is CASSGRDTLGETQYY.

This chain links TRBV4-3 with TRBJ2-7; 10 positions match TRBD2. CDR3 length: 16 amino acids. CDR1 LGHNA and CDR2 YSLEER come from the germline V gene. Germline trimming cut 0 bases from V and 5 bases from J; bases unmatched to any gene: 7. CDR3 DNA: TGCGCCAGCAGCCAAGAATCTAGCGGGAGTAGCCACGAGCAGTACTTC. This encodes CASSQESSGSSHEQYF.

The V gene is TRBV12-3 or TRBV12-4, the J gene TRBJ2-1; the D call may be TRBD1 or TRBD2 (5 bases each). Trimming stripped 6 bases from V and 6 bases from J, with 9 bases between. The CDR3 extends over 12 amino acids. CDR3 region: CASRPGGNEQFF. The CDR3 DNA follows: TGTGCCAGCAGACCTGGGGGCAATGAGCAGTTCTTC.

In DNA, the CDR3 is TGCAGTGCTGACGGGGGACCCCGGTTCGCAGATACGCAGTATTTT. Translating gives CSADGGPRFADTQYF. This chain uses TRBV20-1 with TRBJ2-3, with a weak D call TRBD2 (6 bases). Trimming left V 5 bases short and J 4 bases short, with 19 bases between. Germline assignment: CDR1 DFQATT and CDR2 SNEGSKA (reference sequence). This CDR3 has 15 residues.

V and J are TRBV4-3 and TRBJ1-1; D is unresolved. There are 17 residues in the CDR3. In germline, CDR1 is LGHNA, CDR2 YSLEER. The ends were cut back, 1 base at V and 13 bases at J, with 28 bases in the middle. The CDR3 here is CASSQGVPGSSGTKVFF. In nucleotides, the CDR3 is TGCGCCAGCAGCCAAGGCGTTCCGGGCAGTTCGGGCACTAAAGTTTTCTTT.

For this clonotype: At one end the junction does not follow the germline gene, possibly because of a read error. The chain is built from TRBV20-1 and TRBJ1-4; 7 nucleotides agree with TRBD1. Germline V gives CDR1 DFQATT, CDR2 SNEGSKA (reference sequence). This CDR3 region has 15 residues. The CDR3: CSVRAPGQTNEKLFF. CDR3 DNA: TGCAGTGTTAGAGCCCCGGGACAGACTAATGAAAAACTGTTTTTT.